This is a list of T cell receptor beta chains from one sample in a study of monozygotic twins with cystic fibrosis. Generated by immunoSEQ multiplex PCR, the TCRdb table keeps only in-frame clones and is missing some. Among approximately 7,700 clones listed, 94% were seen once. Input material: blood. These receptors were obtained from a boy aged 2 to 10 with cystic fibrosis. Both conserved end residues are part of each CDR3. The order of the fields is J gene, D gene, clone size, V gene, CDR3 protein, CDR3 DNA. D genes are given only for firm matches. Expanded clones are given a class, and other clones once, few, many or no size at all.

J gene: TRBJ2-2; D gene: NA; clone size: NA; V gene: TRBV29-1; CDR3 protein: CSVRVMDFTGELFF; CDR3 DNA: TGCAGCGTTCGGGTCATGGACTTCACCGGGGAGCTGTTTTTT
J gene: TRBJ1-1; D gene: NA; clone size: NA; V gene: TRBV25-1; CDR3 protein: CASSAPPSTEAFF; CDR3 DNA: TGTGCCAGCAGTGCGCCTCCGAGCACTGAAGCTTTCTTT
J gene: TRBJ1-1; D gene: NA; clone size: NA; V gene: TRBV11-1; CDR3 protein: CASSLGTGNTEAFF; CDR3 DNA: TGTGCCAGCAGCTTAGGGACCGGGAACACTGAAGCTTTCTTT
J gene: TRBJ1-6; D gene: TRBD1; clone size: NA; V gene: TRBV18; CDR3 protein: CASSPIQGSSYNSPLHF; CDR3 DNA: TGTGCCAGCTCACCTATACAGGGGAGCTCCTATAATTCACCCCTCCACTTT
J gene: TRBJ1-1; D gene: TRBD1; clone size: NA; V gene: TRBV18; CDR3 protein: CASSPGTDTEAFF; CDR3 DNA: TGTGCCAGCTCTCCAGGGACAGACACTGAAGCTTTCTTT
J gene: TRBJ2-3; D gene: TRBD1; clone size: NA; V gene: TRBV19; CDR3 protein: CASSMEGGSTDTQYF; CDR3 DNA: TGTGCCAGTAGTATGGAAGGGGGCAGCACAGATACGCAGTATTTT
J gene: TRBJ1-6; D gene: NA; clone size: NA; V gene: TRBV2; CDR3 protein: CASSEGTGWISPLHF; CDR3 DNA: TGTGCCAGCAGTGAGGGAACAGGGTGGATCTCACCCCTCCACTTT
J gene: TRBJ1-4; D gene: NA; clone size: NA; V gene: TRBV5-6; CDR3 protein: CASSLGQGYEKLFF; CDR3 DNA: TGTGCCAGCAGTCTGGGGCAGGGGTATGAAAAACTGTTTTTT
J gene: TRBJ1-6; D gene: NA; clone size: NA; V gene: TRBV19; CDR3 protein: CASSISRSPLHF; CDR3 DNA: TGTGCCAGTAGTATCTCGAGGTCACCCCTCCACTTT
J gene: TRBJ2-2; D gene: NA; clone size: NA; V gene: TRBV2; CDR3 protein: CASSDRGTGELFF; CDR3 DNA: TGTGCCAGCAGTGACAGGGGAACCGGGGAGCTGTTTTTT
J gene: TRBJ1-1; D gene: TRBD1; clone size: once; V gene: TRBV10-3; CDR3 protein: CAIRPGQGVAEAFF; CDR3 DNA: TGTGCCATCAGACCCGGACAGGGGGTTGCTGAAGCTTTCTTT
J gene: TRBJ1-5; D gene: TRBD1; clone size: NA; V gene: TRBV15; CDR3 protein: CATSRERDSLNQPQHF; CDR3 DNA: TGTGCCACCAGCAGAGAGAGGGACAGCCTAAATCAGCCCCAGCATTTT
J gene: TRBJ2-1; D gene: TRBD2; clone size: once; V gene: TRBV11-3; CDR3 protein: CASSSAGLAGGPNEQFF; CDR3 DNA: TGTGCCAGCAGCTCCGCCGGACTAGCGGGGGGCCCCAATGAGCAGTTCTTC
J gene: TRBJ1-5; D gene: NA; clone size: NA; V gene: TRBV6-6; CDR3 protein: CASSYSQVSNQPQHF; CDR3 DNA: TGTGCCAGCAGTTACTCTCAGGTTAGCAATCAGCCCCAGCATTTT
J gene: TRBJ2-1; D gene: TRBD2; clone size: NA; V gene: TRBV7-6; CDR3 protein: CASSLEVAGGYNEQFF; CDR3 DNA: TGTGCCAGCAGCTTAGAGGTAGCGGGGGGCTACAATGAGCAGTTCTTC
J gene: TRBJ2-5; D gene: NA; clone size: NA; V gene: TRBV7-3; CDR3 protein: CASSLSLGETQYF; CDR3 DNA: TGTGCCAGCAGCTTATCCTTAGGAGAGACCCAGTACTTC
J gene: TRBJ1-1; D gene: TRBD1; clone size: once; V gene: TRBV2; CDR3 protein: CASSEDRGYNTEAFF; CDR3 DNA: TGTGCCAGCAGTGAGGACAGGGGGTACAACACTGAAGCTTTCTTT
J gene: TRBJ1-1; D gene: NA; clone size: NA; V gene: TRBV5-1; CDR3 protein: CASSLRPLNTEAFF; CDR3 DNA: TGCGCCAGCAGCTTGAGGCCGCTGAACACTGAAGCTTTCTTT
J gene: TRBJ2-7; D gene: TRBD2; clone size: once; V gene: TRBV4-1; CDR3 protein: CASSQETSGAPYEQYF; CDR3 DNA: TGCGCCAGCAGCCAAGAAACTAGCGGGGCCCCCTACGAGCAGTACTTC
J gene: TRBJ2-5; D gene: TRBD2; clone size: NA; V gene: TRBV9; CDR3 protein: CASSVWTSGGQETQYF; CDR3 DNA: TGTGCCAGCAGCGTATGGACTAGCGGGGGTCAAGAGACCCAGTACTTC
J gene: TRBJ1-1; D gene: NA; clone size: NA; V gene: TRBV6-5; CDR3 protein: CASSYSFRNTEAFF; CDR3 DNA: TGTGCCAGCAGTTACTCGTTCAGGAACACTGAAGCTTTCTTT
J gene: TRBJ1-2; D gene: NA; clone size: NA; V gene: TRBV19; CDR3 protein: CASSISLGGYTF; CDR3 DNA: TGTGCCAGTAGTATTTCCCTGGGAGGCTACACCTTC
J gene: TRBJ2-5; D gene: TRBD1; clone size: NA; V gene: TRBV6-5; CDR3 protein: CASSPGQGRETQYF; CDR3 DNA: TGTGCCAGCAGCCCCGGACAGGGGAGAGAGACCCAGTACTTC
J gene: TRBJ2-3; D gene: TRBD1; clone size: NA; V gene: TRBV18; CDR3 protein: CASSRGQGAPKADTQYF; CDR3 DNA: TGTGCCAGCTCGCGTGGACAGGGGGCGCCGAAGGCAGATACGCAGTATTTT
J gene: TRBJ1-5; D gene: NA; clone size: NA; V gene: TRBV6-5; CDR3 protein: CASRKDSNQPQHF; CDR3 DNA: TGTGCCAGCAGAAAGGATAGCAATCAGCCCCAGCATTTT